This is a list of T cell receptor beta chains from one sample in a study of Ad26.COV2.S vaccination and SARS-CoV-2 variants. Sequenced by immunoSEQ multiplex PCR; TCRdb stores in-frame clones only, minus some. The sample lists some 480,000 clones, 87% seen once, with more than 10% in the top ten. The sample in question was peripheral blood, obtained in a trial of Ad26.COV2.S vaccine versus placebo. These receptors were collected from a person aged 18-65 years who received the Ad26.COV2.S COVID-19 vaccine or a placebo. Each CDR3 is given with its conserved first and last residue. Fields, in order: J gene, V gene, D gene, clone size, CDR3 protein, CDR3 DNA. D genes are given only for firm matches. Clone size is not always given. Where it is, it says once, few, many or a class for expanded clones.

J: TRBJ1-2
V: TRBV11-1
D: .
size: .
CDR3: CASSSQPWTEPLTF
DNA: TGTGCCAGCAGCTCCCAACCCTGGACTGAGCCTCTCACCTTC

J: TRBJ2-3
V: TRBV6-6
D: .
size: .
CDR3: CASFGGTDTQYF
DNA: TGTGCCAGCTTCGGTGGCACAGATACGCAGTATTTT

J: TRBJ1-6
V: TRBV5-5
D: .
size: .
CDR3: CASSGDVRVWSPLHF
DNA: TGTGCCAGCAGCGGCGATGTGAGGGTTTGGTCACCCCTCCACTTT

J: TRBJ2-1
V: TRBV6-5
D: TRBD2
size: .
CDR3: CASSYSSSGSRHEQFF
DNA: TGTGCCAGCAGTTACTCTTCTAGCGGGAGTAGGCATGAGCAGTTCTTC

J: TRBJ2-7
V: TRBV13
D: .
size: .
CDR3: CASSLGGRSYEQYF
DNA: TGTGCCAGCAGCTTAGGAGGGCGATCCTACGAGCAGTACTTC

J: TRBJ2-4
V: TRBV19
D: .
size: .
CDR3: CASSIGSGRSETQYF
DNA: TGTGCCAGTAGTATAGGAAGTGGCCGATCGGAAACTCAGTACTTC

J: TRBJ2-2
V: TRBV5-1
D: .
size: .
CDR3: CASTTSGTGELFF
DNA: TGCGCCAGTACTACTAGTGGCACCGGGGAGCTGTTTTTT

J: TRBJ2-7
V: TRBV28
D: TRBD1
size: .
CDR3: CASSSPAGTGGYEQYF
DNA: TGTGCCAGCAGTTCCCCCGCCGGGACAGGGGGATACGAGCAGTACTTC

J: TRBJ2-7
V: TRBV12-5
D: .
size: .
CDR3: CASGRDGSSYEQYF
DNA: TGTGCTAGTGGCCGAGACGGGAGCTCCTACGAGCAGTACTTC

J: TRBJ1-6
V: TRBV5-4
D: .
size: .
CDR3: CASSQGALSGINSPLHF
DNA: TGTGCCAGCAGCCAGGGAGCCCTTTCGGGGATTAATTCACCCCTCCACTTT

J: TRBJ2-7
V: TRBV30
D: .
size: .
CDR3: CAWSVGVSYEQYF
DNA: TGTGCCTGGAGTGTAGGGGTTTCCTACGAGCAGTACTTC

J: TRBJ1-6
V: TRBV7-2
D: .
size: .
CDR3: CASSATWTGYNSPLHF
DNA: TGTGCCAGCAGCGCAACATGGACGGGGTATAATTCACCCCTCCACTTT

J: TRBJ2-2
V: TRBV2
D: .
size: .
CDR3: CASRRGPTWFGELFF
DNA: TGTGCCAGCAGGCGGGGACCGACTTGGTTCGGGGAGCTGTTTTTT

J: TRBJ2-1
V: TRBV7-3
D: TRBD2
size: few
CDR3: CASSSGLAGAHEQFF
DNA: TGTGCCAGCAGCTCCGGACTAGCGGGAGCGCATGAGCAGTTCTTC

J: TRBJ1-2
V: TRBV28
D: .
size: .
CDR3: CASRVGHELGYTF
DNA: TGTGCCAGCAGAGTGGGACATGAACTTGGCTACACCTTC

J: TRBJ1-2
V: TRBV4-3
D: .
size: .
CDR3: CASSQEAMSMGGNYGYTF
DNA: TGCGCCAGCAGCCAAGAGGCAATGAGTATGGGCGGGAATTATGGCTACACCTTC

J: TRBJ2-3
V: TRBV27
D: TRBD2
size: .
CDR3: CASSIQAGLSTDTQYF
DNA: TGTGCCAGCAGTATCCAAGCGGGACTTAGCACAGATACGCAGTATTTT

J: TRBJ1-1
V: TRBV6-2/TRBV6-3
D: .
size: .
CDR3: CASSRRGNTEAFF
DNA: TGTGCCAGCAGTCGCAGGGGGAACACTGAAGCTTTCTTT

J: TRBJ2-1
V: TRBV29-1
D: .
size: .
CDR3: CSVPLIAQYNEQFF
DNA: TGCAGCGTCCCCTTGATCGCCCAATACAATGAGCAGTTCTTC

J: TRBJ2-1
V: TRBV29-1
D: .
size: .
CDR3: CSVGSIRLLGNEQFF
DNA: TGCAGCGTCGGAAGTATCAGACTACTAGGCAATGAGCAGTTCTTC

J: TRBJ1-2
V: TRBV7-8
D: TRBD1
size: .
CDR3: CASSQNRGGGYTF
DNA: TGTGCCAGCAGCCAGAACAGGGGTGGTGGCTACACCTTC

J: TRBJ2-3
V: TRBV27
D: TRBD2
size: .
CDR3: CASKAGGNTQYF
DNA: TGTGCCAGCAAAGCGGGAGGGAATACGCAGTATTTT

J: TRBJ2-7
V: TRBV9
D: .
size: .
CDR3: CASSQLVGEQYF
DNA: TGTGCCAGCAGTCAGCTTGTGGGCGAGCAGTACTTC

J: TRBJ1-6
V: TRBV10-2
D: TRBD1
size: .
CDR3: CASSRDSRNSPLHF
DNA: TGCGCCAGCAGCAGGGACAGTCGGAATTCACCCCTCCACTTT

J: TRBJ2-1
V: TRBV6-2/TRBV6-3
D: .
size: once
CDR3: CASSYSPRDTSYNEQFF
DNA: TGTGCCAGCAGTTACAGCCCCCGGGACACCTCCTACAATGAGCAGTTCTTC

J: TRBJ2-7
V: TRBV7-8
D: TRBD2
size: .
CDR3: CASSPAGLAGNEQYF
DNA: TGTGCCAGCAGCCCCGCCGGACTAGCGGGAAACGAGCAGTACTTC

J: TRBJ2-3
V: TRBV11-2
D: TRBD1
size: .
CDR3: CASSLAGTGGADTQYF
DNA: TGTGCCAGCAGCTTAGCCGGGACAGGGGGCGCCGATACGCAGTATTTT

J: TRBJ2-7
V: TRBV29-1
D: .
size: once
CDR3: CSAGSRDSPSYEQYF
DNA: TGCAGCGCCGGGAGCCGGGACAGCCCTTCCTACGAGCAGTACTTC

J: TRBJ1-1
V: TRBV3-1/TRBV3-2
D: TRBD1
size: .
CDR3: CASSTRTGEAFF
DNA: TGTGCCAGCAGCACACGGACAGGGGAAGCTTTCTTT

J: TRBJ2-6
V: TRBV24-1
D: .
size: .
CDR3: CATSESPGANVLTF
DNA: TGTGCCACCAGTGAGTCTCCTGGGGCCAACGTCCTGACTTTC

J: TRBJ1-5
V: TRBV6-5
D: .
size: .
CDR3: CASRAGGNSNQPQHF
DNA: TGTGCCAGCAGGGCAGGCGGGAATAGCAATCAGCCCCAGCATTTT

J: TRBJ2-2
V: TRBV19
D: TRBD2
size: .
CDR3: CASSGTGGHTGELFF
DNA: TGTGCCAGTAGTGGGACGGGGGGGCACACCGGGGAGCTGTTTTTT

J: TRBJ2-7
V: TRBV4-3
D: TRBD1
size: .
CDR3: CASSPNPGTGYEQYF
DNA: TGCGCCAGCAGCCCCAACCCCGGGACAGGGTACGAGCAGTACTTC

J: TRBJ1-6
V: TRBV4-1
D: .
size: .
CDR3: CASSQPLEGQNSPLHF
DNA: TGCGCCAGCAGCCAGCCGCTGGAGGGGCAGAATTCACCCCTCCACTTT

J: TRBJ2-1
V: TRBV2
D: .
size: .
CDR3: CASMGVVYNEQFF
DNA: TGTGCCAGCATGGGGGTGGTCTACAATGAGCAGTTCTTC

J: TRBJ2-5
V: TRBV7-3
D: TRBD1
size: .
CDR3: CASRRGPKEETQYF
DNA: TGTGCCAGCAGAAGGGGGCCGAAAGAGGAGACCCAGTACTTC

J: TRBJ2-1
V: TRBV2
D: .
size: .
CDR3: CASGPSGVRQFF
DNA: TGTGCCAGCGGACCGTCCGGGGTCCGGCAGTTCTTC

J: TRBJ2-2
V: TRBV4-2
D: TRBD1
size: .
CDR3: CASSQGQTGGLTGELFF
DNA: TGTGCCAGCAGCCAAGGGCAAACAGGGGGTTTGACCGGGGAGCTGTTTTTT

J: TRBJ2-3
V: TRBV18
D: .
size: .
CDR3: CASSPLSSTDTQYF
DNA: TGTGCCAGCTCACCACTATCTAGCACAGATACGCAGTATTTT

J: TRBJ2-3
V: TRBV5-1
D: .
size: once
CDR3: CASSLASRAGDTQYF
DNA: TGCGCCAGCAGCTTGGCCTCGAGAGCCGGAGATACGCAGTATTTT

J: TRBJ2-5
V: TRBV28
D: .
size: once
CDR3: CASSLGGVQETQYF
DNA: TGTGCCAGCAGTTTAGGCGGGGTCCAAGAGACCCAGTACTTC

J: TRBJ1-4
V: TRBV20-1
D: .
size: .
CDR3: CSASLRVSGAFEKLFF
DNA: TGCAGTGCTAGTCTCCGTGTCTCGGGGGCTTTTGAAAAACTGTTTTTT